The 14 T cell receptor beta chains listed next were all sequenced from one sample in a study of CD8 T cells in ankylosing spondylitis. TCRdb independently ran MiXCR on the 5' RACE reads; one entry per CDR3 protein. The repertoire includes 30,000 to 45,000 distinct CDR3 sequences, roughly 13% of them detected once, and 25% to 35% sits in the top ten. Sequenced: synovial fluid, either unsorted or a sorted T cell fraction (not recorded which). The receptor source for this set is a male donor with ankylosing spondylitis.

The genes are TRBV4-3 and TRBJ1-4; no definite D call. Trimming left V 0 bases short and J 4 bases short, with 9 bases between. In germline, CDR1 is LGHNA, CDR2 YSLEER. CDR3 length equals 15 residues. CDR3: CASSQDWGLNEKLFF. CDR3 nucleotides: TGCGCCAGCAGCCAAGATTGGGGTCTTAATGAAAAACTGTTTTTT.

V gene TRBV6-2 or TRBV6-3 combines with J gene TRBJ1-5; TRBD1 is a possible D gene (5 bases). From germline, CDR1 is MNHEY and CDR2 SVGEGT. This CDR3 contains 13 residues. Trimming left V 4 bases short and J 3 bases short, with 7 bases between. The CDR3 reads CASSLTDNQPQHF. The CDR3 DNA reads as TGTGCCAGCAGTTTGACAGACAATCAGCCCCAGCATTTT.

This clonotype was seen at least ten times. The chain links TRBV24-1 to TRBJ2-6; no reliable D call. CDR3 size: 12 residues. V was pared by 9 bases and J by 4 bases, with 6 bases between. CDR1 KGHDR and CDR2 SFDVKD come from the germline V gene. Written as DNA, the CDR3 is TGTGCCACCTCGTTCGGGGCCAACGTCCTGACTTTC. This translates into CATSFGANVLTF.

This clonotype was detected ten times or more. The chain combines TRBV6-4 with TRBJ2-1; 9 positions match TRBD1. The CDR3 consists of 15 residues. Germline V gives CDR1 MRHNA, CDR2 SNTAGT. Trimming cost V 4 bases and J 1 base; bases outside gene matches: 2. The DNA for the CDR3 is TGTGCCAGCAGTGTGGGGACAGGGTCCTACAATGAGCAGTTCTTC. Amino acids: CASSVGTGSYNEQFF.

This chain connects TRBV27 to TRBJ2-3; no definite D call. Per the germline V gene, CDR1 is MNHEY and CDR2 is SMNVEV (reference sequence). This CDR3 is built from 13 residues. Trimming removed 7 bases from V and 1 base from J, with 9 bases in between. The CDR3 reads CASTGWGTDTQYF. Written as DNA, the CDR3 is TGTGCCAGCACTGGTTGGGGCACAGATACGCAGTATTTT.

The sample holds a few counts of this clonotype. The CDR3 DNA sequence: TGTGCCAGCAAGCCACAGGGAGCTTCTGGGGCCAACGTCCTGACTTTC. Its translation: CASKPQGASGANVLTF. V gene TRBV7-9 combines with J gene TRBJ2-6; a possible D gene is TRBD1 (6 bases). CDR3 size: 16 residues. The germline gives CDR1 SEHNR, CDR2 FQNEAQ (reference sequence). V lost 7 bases, J lost 1 base, and 14 bases lay in between.

The sample holds many counts of this clonotype. V usage is TRBV9 and J usage is TRBJ1-2; D gene ambiguous. CDR3 length: 11 residues. The V gene lost 3 bases and the J gene lost 8 bases, with 8 bases spanning the gap. Germline CDR1 and CDR2: SGDLS and YYNGEE. The CDR3 loop is CASSDPAGYTF. DNA for the CDR3: TGTGCCAGCAGCGACCCGGCGGGCTACACCTTC.

The rearrangement joins TRBV2 to TRBJ2-3; 9 bases agree with TRBD2. Germline V CDR1 and CDR2: SNHLY, FYNNEI. The V segment lost 3 bases and the J segment 4 bases; nucleotides outside the gene matches: 5. This CDR3 contains 15 residues. CDR3 nucleotide sequence: TGTGCCAGCAGTGAGTTAGCGGGGGTGTCAGATACGCAGTATTTT. It encodes CASSELAGVSDTQYF.

This clonotype was seen repeatedly, ten times or more. The V and J genes are TRBV15 and TRBJ2-2; 9 nucleotides line up with TRBD1. The CDR3 has 15 amino acids. Germline CDR1 reads LNHNV; CDR2 reads YYDKDF (reference sequence). After removal of 5 bases from V and 2 bases from J, the junction contained 3 bases not matched to a gene. The CDR3 coding sequence is TGTGCCACCAGCGGGACAGGGTCAAACACCGGGGAGCTGTTTTTT. Translation gives CATSGTGSNTGELFF.

This clonotype was seen ten or more times. The V call is TRBV9, the J call TRBJ2-3, with no clear D. Trimming took 1 base from V and 5 from J, leaving 5 bases between them. CDR3 length: 12 residues. Germline V gene lookup returns CDR1 SGDLS and CDR2 YYNGEE. CDR3 DNA: TGTGCCAGCAGCGTAACCGGAGATACGCAGTATTTT. This translates into CASSVTGDTQYF.

This clonotype has ten or more counts. V is TRBV6-4 and J is TRBJ1-4, with a weak D call TRBD1 (6 bases). The CDR3 is 13 amino acids. Trimming pared 5 bases from V and 10 bases from J, leaving 14 bases between. Germline-derived CDR1 and CDR2 are MRHNA and SNTAGT. The CDR3 nucleotides read TGTGCCAGCAGTAGAAAACCCAGGGGAAAACTGTTTTTT. Amino acid sequence: CASSRKPRGKLFF.

This clonotype is categorized as medium-sized. This chain links TRBV7-9 with TRBJ2-1; weak D call: TRBD1 (6 bases). Germline values: CDR1 SEHNR, CDR2 FQNEAQ (reference sequence). The CDR3 extends over 17 amino acids. V lost 5 bases, J lost 2 bases, and 19 bases lay in between. CDR3: CASSPATGRETYNEQFF. As DNA, the CDR3 is TGTGCCAGCAGCCCAGCGACAGGCAGGGAGACCTACAATGAGCAGTTCTTC.

This chain uses TRBV20-1 with TRBJ1-2, with 7 bases lining up with TRBD1. This CDR3 has 14 residues. V lost 5 bases, J lost 1 base, and 7 bases stayed unmatched. Per the germline V gene, CDR1 is DFQATT and CDR2 is SNEGSKA (reference sequence). The chain's CDR3 is CSAPGTESNYGYTF. Here the CDR3 DNA reads TGCAGTGCTCCTGGGACAGAGAGTAACTATGGCTACACCTTC.

This clonotype was picked up many times. The gene calls are TRBV28 and TRBJ1-5; 7 bases are shared with TRBD1. Germline V gene lookup returns CDR1 MDHEN and CDR2 SYDVKM. Trimming cost V 3 bases and J 0 bases; bases outside gene matches: 11. The CDR3 has 18 residues. The CDR3 reads CASSLSLWDRDSNQPQHF. The CDR3 nucleotides read TGTGCCAGCAGTTTGAGTTTGTGGGACAGAGATAGCAATCAGCCCCAGCATTTT.